Listed below are T cell receptor beta chains from one sample, sequenced in a study of tumor-infiltrating lymphocytes in primary liver carcinoma. One entry per CDR3 protein, called by TCRdb with MiXCR from the multiplex PCR reads. The sample lists over 250,000 distinct CDR3 sequences; around three fifths were seen once. Sequencing was done on a sample of peripheral blood. The receptors derive from a woman in her twenties or thirties with primary liver carcinoma and hepatitis B virus infection. CDR3s include the opening cysteine and the closing phenylalanine or tryptophan. The D gene is left open where the match is weak. Expanded clones get a size class; other rows say once, few or many, or leave the size out.

V gene: TRBV28
J gene: TRBJ1-1
D gene: NA
clone size: NA
CDR3 protein: CASTIQGPAEAFF
CDR3 DNA: TGTGCCAGCACCATACAGGGACCGGCTGAAGCTTTCTTT

V gene: TRBV27
J gene: TRBJ2-1
D gene: NA
clone size: NA
CDR3 protein: CASSAGRLGAYNERFF
CDR3 DNA: TGTGCCAGCAGCGCGGGACGATTAGGAGCCTACAATGAGCGGTTCTTC

V gene: TRBV5-4
J gene: TRBJ2-1
D gene: NA
clone size: NA
CDR3 protein: CASSAVGASYNEQFF
CDR3 DNA: TGTGCCAGCAGCGCTGTTGGGGCCTCCTACAATGAGCAGTTCTTC

V gene: TRBV24-1
J gene: TRBJ2-3
D gene: TRBD2
clone size: NA
CDR3 protein: CATSDTGGRTDTQYF
CDR3 DNA: TGTGCCACCAGTGATACGGGAGGGCGCACAGATACGCAGTATTTT

V gene: TRBV5-8
J gene: TRBJ2-5
D gene: TRBD2
clone size: NA
CDR3 protein: CASRPTSGRAVETQYF
CDR3 DNA: TGTGCCAGCAGGCCTACTAGCGGGAGGGCCGTGGAGACCCAGTACTTC

V gene: TRBV12-3/TRBV12-4
J gene: TRBJ2-1
D gene: TRBD1
clone size: once
CDR3 protein: CASLRRGRAGTNEQFF
CDR3 DNA: TGTGCGAGCCTCAGAAGGGGGCGAGCAGGGACCAATGAGCAGTTCTTC

V gene: TRBV7-9
J gene: TRBJ2-7
D gene: NA
clone size: NA
CDR3 protein: CASSPVGDPGREQYF
CDR3 DNA: TGTGCCAGCAGCCCGGTGGGGGACCCCGGACGCGAGCAGTACTTC

V gene: TRBV6-5
J gene: TRBJ2-1
D gene: NA
clone size: NA
CDR3 protein: CASRRDSTYNEKFF
CDR3 DNA: TGTGCCAGCAGGCGGGACAGCACCTACAATGAGAAGTTCTTC

V gene: TRBV10-3
J gene: TRBJ2-7
D gene: TRBD2
clone size: NA
CDR3 protein: CAIREGSGSSEQNF
CDR3 DNA: TGCGCCATCAGGGAGGGCAGCGGGAGTAGCGAGCAGAACTTC

V gene: TRBV11-2
J gene: TRBJ2-1
D gene: NA
clone size: many
CDR3 protein: CASSARGRYNEQFF
CDR3 DNA: TGTGCCAGCAGCGCTAGAGGACGATACAATGAGCAGTTCTTC

V gene: TRBV11-2
J gene: TRBJ2-5
D gene: NA
clone size: NA
CDR3 protein: CASSFGFGETHYF
CDR3 DNA: TGTGCCAGCAGCTTCGGATTTGGAGAGACCCACTACTTC

V gene: TRBV11-2
J gene: TRBJ2-3
D gene: NA
clone size: many
CDR3 protein: CASSLISGRNTDTQYF
CDR3 DNA: TGTGCCAGCAGCTTAATTTCGGGACGGAACACAGATACGCAGTATTTT

V gene: TRBV6-1
J gene: TRBJ2-7
D gene: NA
clone size: NA
CDR3 protein: CASSDRALYEQYF
CDR3 DNA: TGTGCCAGCAGTGACAGGGCCTTGTACGAGCAGTACTTC

V gene: TRBV14
J gene: TRBJ2-1
D gene: TRBD2
clone size: NA
CDR3 protein: CASSQVLAGGPNPKNEQFF
CDR3 DNA: TGTGCCAGCAGCCAAGTCCTAGCGGGAGGGCCAAACCCGAAGAATGAGCAGTTCTTC

V gene: TRBV2
J gene: TRBJ2-7
D gene: TRBD1
clone size: NA
CDR3 protein: CASSFPFGTGSYEQYF
CDR3 DNA: TGTGCCAGCAGTTTTCCATTCGGGACAGGCTCCTACGAGCAGTACTTC

V gene: TRBV5-5
J gene: TRBJ2-1
D gene: NA
clone size: few
CDR3 protein: CASSYGLYQQFF
CDR3 DNA: TGTGCCAGCAGCTACGGACTATACCAGCAGTTCTTC

V gene: TRBV13
J gene: TRBJ1-4
D gene: NA
clone size: NA
CDR3 protein: CASSPRAFNEKLFF
CDR3 DNA: TGTGCCAGCAGCCCCAGGGCCTTTAATGAAAAACTGTTTTTT

V gene: TRBV6-6
J gene: TRBJ2-1
D gene: NA
clone size: NA
CDR3 protein: CASISIQVTHEQFF
CDR3 DNA: TGTGCCAGCATAAGTATACAGGTAACCCATGAGCAGTTCTTC

V gene: TRBV11-2
J gene: TRBJ2-1
D gene: TRBD2
clone size: NA
CDR3 protein: CASSTTNGRGNVQFF
CDR3 DNA: TGTGCCAGCAGCACGACTAACGGGAGGGGAAATGTGCAGTTCTTC

V gene: TRBV28
J gene: TRBJ2-7
D gene: NA
clone size: few
CDR3 protein: CASSLRAGGQYF
CDR3 DNA: TGTGCCAGCAGTTTAAGAGCCGGGGGGCAGTACTTC

V gene: TRBV29-1
J gene: TRBJ2-7
D gene: TRBD2
clone size: NA
CDR3 protein: CSGMGRESYEQYF
CDR3 DNA: TGCAGCGGAATGGGGCGGGAGTCCTACGAGCAGTACTTC

V gene: TRBV4-1
J gene: TRBJ2-7
D gene: NA
clone size: few
CDR3 protein: CANSQVEGGSYEQYF
CDR3 DNA: TGCGCCAACAGCCAAGTCGAAGGGGGCTCCTACGAGCAGTACTTC

V gene: TRBV12-3/TRBV12-4
J gene: TRBJ1-1
D gene: NA
clone size: NA
CDR3 protein: CASSFGFDTEALF
CDR3 DNA: TGTGCCAGCAGTTTCGGGTTTGACACTGAAGCTCTCTTT

V gene: TRBV29-1
J gene: TRBJ2-3
D gene: NA
clone size: NA
CDR3 protein: CSVDVVEDTQCF
CDR3 DNA: TGCAGCGTTGATGTCGTGGAGGATACGCAGTGTTTT

V gene: TRBV11-2
J gene: TRBJ2-1
D gene: NA
clone size: once
CDR3 protein: CACSLDRSNEQFF
CDR3 DNA: TGTGCCTGCAGCTTAGATCGGAGCAATGAGCAATTCTTC

V gene: TRBV11-2
J gene: TRBJ2-3
D gene: TRBD2
clone size: NA
CDR3 protein: CANSAILTGGIDTQYF
CDR3 DNA: TGTGCCAACAGCGCCATACTAACGGGAGGGATAGATACGCAGTATTTT

V gene: TRBV12-3/TRBV12-4
J gene: TRBJ2-1
D gene: TRBD2
clone size: NA
CDR3 protein: CASSPEGPGLAGVNEQFF
CDR3 DNA: TGTGCCAGCAGCCCGGAGGGACCCGGGCTAGCGGGAGTCAATGAGCAGTTCTTC

V gene: TRBV20-1
J gene: TRBJ2-5
D gene: NA
clone size: once
CDR3 protein: CSASTAYQETQYF
CDR3 DNA: TGCAGTGCGTCGACCGCGTACCAAGAGACCCAGTACTTC

V gene: TRBV6-1
J gene: TRBJ1-5
D gene: NA
clone size: NA
CDR3 protein: CASSYRTLILNQPQHF
CDR3 DNA: TGTGCCAGCAGTTATAGAACCTTAATTCTCAATCAGCCCCAGCATTTT

V gene: TRBV6-2/TRBV6-3
J gene: TRBJ2-6
D gene: TRBD1
clone size: NA
CDR3 protein: CASSYSRDRGYGANVLAF
CDR3 DNA: TGTGCCAGCAGTTACTCGAGGGACAGGGGGTATGGGGCCAACGTCCTGGCTTTC

V gene: TRBV29-1
J gene: TRBJ2-2
D gene: NA
clone size: few
CDR3 protein: CSVLGSPSNTGELFF
CDR3 DNA: TGCAGCGTCCTGGGGTCTCCCTCGAACACCGGGGAGCTGTTTTTT

V gene: TRBV4-1
J gene: TRBJ2-2
D gene: TRBD1
clone size: NA
CDR3 protein: CASSQTGGNAGELFF
CDR3 DNA: TGCGCCAGCAGCCAAACAGGGGGCAACGCCGGGGAGCTGTTTTTT

V gene: TRBV7-2
J gene: TRBJ2-7
D gene: NA
clone size: NA
CDR3 protein: CASSLMAYEQYF
CDR3 DNA: TGTGCCAGCAGCTTGATGGCCTACGAGCAGTACTTC